This TCR beta chain is drawn from a study of blood T cell repertoires in COVID-19. Study in general: Sources were T cells, B-cell-depleted T cells, or PBMCs; the material itself was cDNA or gDNA.

Residents of over 20 US areas, aged roughly 18 to 89 years, made up the participants. Authors' data handling: How many nucleated cells were present was estimated from reference gene primer amplification. Libraries were prepared by immunoSEQ multiplex PCR; TCRdb keeps only in-frame clonotypes and omits some of them. That table gives V, J and clone size, and the DNA gave D and trimming. The table lists 250,000 to 350,000 clones, roughly 91% of them singletons. Sequences were obtained from PBMCs or T cells enriched from blood (not recorded which). The TCR comes from a woman aged 45 to 65 who had been exposed to COVID-19.

CDR3 amino acids: CASSPQSGGGTEAFF. CDR3 nucleotides: TGTGCCAGCTCACCACAGTCAGGGGGCGGGACTGAAGCTTTCTTT. This sequence joins TRBV18 and TRBJ1-1, with 8 bases matching TRBD1. The CDR3 is 15 amino acids. J gave up 5 bases and V 1 base, and 6 bases lay outside the gene matches. Germline CDR1 reads KGHSH; CDR2 reads LQKENI.